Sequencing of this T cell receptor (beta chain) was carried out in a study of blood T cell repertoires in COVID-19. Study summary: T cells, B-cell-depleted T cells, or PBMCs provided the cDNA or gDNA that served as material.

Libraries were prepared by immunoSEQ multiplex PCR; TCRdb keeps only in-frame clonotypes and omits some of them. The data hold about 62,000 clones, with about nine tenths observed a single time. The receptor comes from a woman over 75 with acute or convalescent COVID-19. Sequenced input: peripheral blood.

Here the CDR3 DNA reads TGTGCCAGCAGTACCTTACAGGGGGCAGGGTATGGCTACACCTTC. This translates into CASSTLQGAGYGYTF. This chain connects TRBV6-2 or TRBV6-3 to TRBJ1-2, with 9 bases that match TRBD1. The CDR3 is 15 residues long. V shed 5 bases and J 5 bases; nucleotides not matched to a gene: 9. The germline V gene has CDR1 MNHEY and CDR2 SVGEGT.